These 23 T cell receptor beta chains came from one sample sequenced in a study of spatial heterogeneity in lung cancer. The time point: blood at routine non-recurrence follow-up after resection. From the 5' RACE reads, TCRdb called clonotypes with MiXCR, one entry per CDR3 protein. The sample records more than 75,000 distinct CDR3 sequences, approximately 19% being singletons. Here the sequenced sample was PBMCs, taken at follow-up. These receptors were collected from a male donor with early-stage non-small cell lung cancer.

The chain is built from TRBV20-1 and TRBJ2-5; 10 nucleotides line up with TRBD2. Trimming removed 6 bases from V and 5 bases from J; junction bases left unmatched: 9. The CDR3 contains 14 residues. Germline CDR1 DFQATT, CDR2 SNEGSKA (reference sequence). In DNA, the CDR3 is TGCAGTGCCCCGTCCCTAGCGGGAGTGGAGACCCAGTACTTC. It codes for CSAPSLAGVETQYF.

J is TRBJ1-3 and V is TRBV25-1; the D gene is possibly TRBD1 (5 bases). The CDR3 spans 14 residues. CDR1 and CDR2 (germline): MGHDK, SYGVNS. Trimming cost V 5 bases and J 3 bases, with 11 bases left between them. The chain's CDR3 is CASSRPGSGNTIYF. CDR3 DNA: TGTGCCAGCAGTAGACCAGGGAGTGGAAACACCATATATTTT.

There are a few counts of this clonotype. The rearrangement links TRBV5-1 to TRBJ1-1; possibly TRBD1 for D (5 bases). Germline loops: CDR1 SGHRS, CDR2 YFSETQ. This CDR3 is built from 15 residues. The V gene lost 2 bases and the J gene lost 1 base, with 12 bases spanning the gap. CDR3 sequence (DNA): TGCGCCAGCAGCTTCGGGGGACGGGAGAACACTGAAGCTTTCTTT. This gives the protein CASSFGGRENTEAFF.

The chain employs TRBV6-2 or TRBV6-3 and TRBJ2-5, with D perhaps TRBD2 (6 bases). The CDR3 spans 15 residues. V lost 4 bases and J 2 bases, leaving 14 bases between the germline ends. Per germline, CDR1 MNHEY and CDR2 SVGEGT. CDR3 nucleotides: TGTGCCAGCAGTTCGCCGGGACTTCCTCAAGAGACCCAGTACTTC. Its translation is CASSSPGLPQETQYF.

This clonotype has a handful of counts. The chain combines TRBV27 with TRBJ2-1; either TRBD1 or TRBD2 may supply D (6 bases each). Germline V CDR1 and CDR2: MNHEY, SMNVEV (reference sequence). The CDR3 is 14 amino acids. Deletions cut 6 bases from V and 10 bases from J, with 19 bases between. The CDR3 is CASRLLGGTREQFF. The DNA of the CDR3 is TGTGCCAGCAGATTACTGGGGGGCACGAGGGAGCAGTTCTTC.

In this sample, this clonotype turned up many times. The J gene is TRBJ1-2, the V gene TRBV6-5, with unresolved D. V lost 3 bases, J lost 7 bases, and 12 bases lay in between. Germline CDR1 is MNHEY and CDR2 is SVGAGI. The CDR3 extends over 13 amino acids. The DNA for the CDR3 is TGTGCCAGCAGTTATTTGAAAGCCAGTGGCTACACCTTC. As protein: CASSYLKASGYTF.

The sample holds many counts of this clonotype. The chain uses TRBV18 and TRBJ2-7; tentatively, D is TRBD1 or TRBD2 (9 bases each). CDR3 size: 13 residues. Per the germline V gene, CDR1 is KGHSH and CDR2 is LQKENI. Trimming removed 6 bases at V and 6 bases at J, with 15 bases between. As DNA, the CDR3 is TGTGCCAGCTCTCTAGCGGGACAGGGCGAGCAGTACTTC. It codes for CASSLAGQGEQYF.

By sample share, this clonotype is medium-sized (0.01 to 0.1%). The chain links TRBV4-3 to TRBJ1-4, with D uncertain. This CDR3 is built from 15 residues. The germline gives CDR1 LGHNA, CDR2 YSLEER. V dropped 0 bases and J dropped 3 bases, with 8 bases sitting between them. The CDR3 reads CASSQDRRSNEKLFF. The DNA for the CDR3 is TGCGCCAGCAGCCAAGATCGCCGGTCTAATGAAAAACTGTTTTTT.

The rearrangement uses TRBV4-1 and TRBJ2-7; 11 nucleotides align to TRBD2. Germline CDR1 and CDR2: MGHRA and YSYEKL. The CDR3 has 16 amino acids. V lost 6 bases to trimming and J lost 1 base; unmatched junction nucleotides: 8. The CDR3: CASRALGTSGSYEQYF. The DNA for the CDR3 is TGCGCCAGCAGGGCTCTAGGGACTAGCGGATCCTACGAGCAGTACTTC.

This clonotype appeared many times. The CDR3 sequence is CASSPSEEGRSYNEQFF. CDR3 sequence (DNA): TGTGCCAGCTCACCCTCTGAGGAAGGGCGGTCCTACAATGAGCAGTTCTTC. The genes are TRBV18 and TRBJ2-1; D is unresolved. The length of the CDR3 is 17 residues. Deletions cut 3 bases from V and 1 base from J, with 16 bases between. In germline, CDR1 is KGHSH, CDR2 LQKENI.

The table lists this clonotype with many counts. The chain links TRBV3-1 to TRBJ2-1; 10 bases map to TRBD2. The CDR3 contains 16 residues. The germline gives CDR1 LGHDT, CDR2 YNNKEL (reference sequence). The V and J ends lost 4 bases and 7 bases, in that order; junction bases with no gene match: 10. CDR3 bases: TGTGCCAGCAGCCGCATCCTAGCGGGAGCTTATAATGAGCAGTTCTTC. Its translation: CASSRILAGAYNEQFF.

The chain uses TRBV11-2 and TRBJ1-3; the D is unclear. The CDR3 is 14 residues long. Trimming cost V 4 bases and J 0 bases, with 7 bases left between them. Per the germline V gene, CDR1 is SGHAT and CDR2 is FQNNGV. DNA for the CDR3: TGTGCCAGCAGCTGGGGAGGCTCTGGAAACACCATATATTTT. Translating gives CASSWGGSGNTIYF.

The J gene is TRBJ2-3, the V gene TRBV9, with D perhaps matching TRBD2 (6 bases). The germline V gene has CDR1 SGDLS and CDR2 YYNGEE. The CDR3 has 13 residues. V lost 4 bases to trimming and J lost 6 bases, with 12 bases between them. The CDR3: CASSFLATDTQYF. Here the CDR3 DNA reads TGTGCCAGCAGCTTTCTAGCGACCGATACGCAGTATTTT.

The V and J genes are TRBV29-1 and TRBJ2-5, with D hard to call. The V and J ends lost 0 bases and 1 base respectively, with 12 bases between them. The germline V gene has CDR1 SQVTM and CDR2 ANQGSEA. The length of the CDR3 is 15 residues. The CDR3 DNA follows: TGCAGCGTTGAAGATCTTCCGACACTCCAAGAGACCCAGTACTTC. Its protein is CSVEDLPTLQETQYF.

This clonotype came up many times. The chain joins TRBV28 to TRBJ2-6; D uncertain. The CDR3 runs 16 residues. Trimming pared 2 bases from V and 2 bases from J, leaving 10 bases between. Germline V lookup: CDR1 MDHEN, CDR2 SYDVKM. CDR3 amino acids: CASSLDFNAGANVLTF. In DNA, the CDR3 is TGTGCCAGCAGTTTAGATTTCAATGCTGGGGCCAACGTCCTGACTTTC.

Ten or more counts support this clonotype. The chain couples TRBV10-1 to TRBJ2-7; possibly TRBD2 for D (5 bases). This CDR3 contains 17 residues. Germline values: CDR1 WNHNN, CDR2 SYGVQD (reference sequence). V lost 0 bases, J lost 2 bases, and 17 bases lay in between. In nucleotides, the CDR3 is TGCGCCAGCAGTGAGTCTACCGAGGATCGGGAAACCTACGAGCAGTACGTC. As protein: CASSESTEDRETYEQYV.

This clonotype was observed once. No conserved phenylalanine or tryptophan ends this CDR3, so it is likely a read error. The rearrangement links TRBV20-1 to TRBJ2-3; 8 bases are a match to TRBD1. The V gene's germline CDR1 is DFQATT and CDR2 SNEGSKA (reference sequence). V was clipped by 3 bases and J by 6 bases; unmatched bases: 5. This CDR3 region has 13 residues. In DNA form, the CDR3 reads TGCAGTGCTAGGTTGACAGGGGTGGATACGCAGTATATT. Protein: CSARLTGVDTQYI.

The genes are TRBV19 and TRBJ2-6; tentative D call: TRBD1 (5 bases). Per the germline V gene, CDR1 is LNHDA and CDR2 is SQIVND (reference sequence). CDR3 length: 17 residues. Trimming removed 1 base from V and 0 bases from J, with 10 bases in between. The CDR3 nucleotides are TGTGCCAGTAGTATAGGTAAAGGGGCCTCTGGGGCCAACGTCCTGACTTTC. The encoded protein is CASSIGKGASGANVLTF. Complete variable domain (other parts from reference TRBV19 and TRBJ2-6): DGGITQSPKYLFRKEGQNVTLSCEQNLNHDAMYWYRQDPGQGLRLIYYSQIVNDFQKGDIAEGYSVSREKKESFPLTVTSAQKNPTAFYLCASSIGKGASGANVLTFGAGSRLTVL.

CDR3 residues: CASSLSREQFF. CDR3 bases: TGTGCCAGCAGCTTAAGTAGAGAGCAGTTCTTC. The chain couples TRBV7-6 to TRBJ2-1; the D is unclear. V lost 2 bases and J lost 10, with 6 bases in between. The CDR3 sequence is 11 residues long. Looked up from germline, CDR1 is SGHVS and CDR2 is FNYEAQ.

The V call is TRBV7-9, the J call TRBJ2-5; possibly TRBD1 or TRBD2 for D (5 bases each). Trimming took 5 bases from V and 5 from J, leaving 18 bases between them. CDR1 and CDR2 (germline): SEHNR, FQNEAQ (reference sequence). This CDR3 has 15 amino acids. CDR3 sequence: CASSEHGTLGETQYF. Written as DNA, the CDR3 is TGTGCCAGCAGCGAACATGGGACCCTTGGGGAGACCCAGTACTTC.

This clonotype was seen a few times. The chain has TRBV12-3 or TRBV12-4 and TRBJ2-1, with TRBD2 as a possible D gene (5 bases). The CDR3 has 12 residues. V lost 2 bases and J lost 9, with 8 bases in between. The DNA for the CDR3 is TGTGCCAGCAGTTTACCCGCGGGTGAGCAGTTCTTC. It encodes CASSLPAGEQFF.

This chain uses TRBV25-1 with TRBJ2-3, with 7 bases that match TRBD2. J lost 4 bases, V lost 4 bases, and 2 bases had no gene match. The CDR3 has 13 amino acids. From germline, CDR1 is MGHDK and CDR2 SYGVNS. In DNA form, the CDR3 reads TGTGCCAGCAGTGGGGGGGGAGCAGATACGCAGTATTTT. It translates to CASSGGGADTQYF.

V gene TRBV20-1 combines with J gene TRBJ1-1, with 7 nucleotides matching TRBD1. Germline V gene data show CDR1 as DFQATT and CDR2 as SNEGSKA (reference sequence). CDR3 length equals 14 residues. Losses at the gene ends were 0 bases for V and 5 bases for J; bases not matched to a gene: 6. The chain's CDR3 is CSARDRGRGTEAFF. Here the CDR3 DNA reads TGCAGTGCTAGAGATAGGGGGCGGGGGACTGAAGCTTTCTTT.